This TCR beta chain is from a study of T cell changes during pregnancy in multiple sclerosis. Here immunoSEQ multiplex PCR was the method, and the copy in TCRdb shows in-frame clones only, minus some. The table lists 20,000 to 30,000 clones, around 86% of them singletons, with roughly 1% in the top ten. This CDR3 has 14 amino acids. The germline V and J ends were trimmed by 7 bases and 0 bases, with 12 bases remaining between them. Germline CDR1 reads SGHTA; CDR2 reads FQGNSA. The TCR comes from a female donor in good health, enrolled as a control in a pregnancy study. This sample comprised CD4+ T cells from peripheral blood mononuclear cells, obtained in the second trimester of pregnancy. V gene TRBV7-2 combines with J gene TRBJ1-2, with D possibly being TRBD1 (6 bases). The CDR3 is CASTTGTTNYGYTF. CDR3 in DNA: TGTGCCAGCACCACAGGGACAACTAACTATGGCTACACCTTC.